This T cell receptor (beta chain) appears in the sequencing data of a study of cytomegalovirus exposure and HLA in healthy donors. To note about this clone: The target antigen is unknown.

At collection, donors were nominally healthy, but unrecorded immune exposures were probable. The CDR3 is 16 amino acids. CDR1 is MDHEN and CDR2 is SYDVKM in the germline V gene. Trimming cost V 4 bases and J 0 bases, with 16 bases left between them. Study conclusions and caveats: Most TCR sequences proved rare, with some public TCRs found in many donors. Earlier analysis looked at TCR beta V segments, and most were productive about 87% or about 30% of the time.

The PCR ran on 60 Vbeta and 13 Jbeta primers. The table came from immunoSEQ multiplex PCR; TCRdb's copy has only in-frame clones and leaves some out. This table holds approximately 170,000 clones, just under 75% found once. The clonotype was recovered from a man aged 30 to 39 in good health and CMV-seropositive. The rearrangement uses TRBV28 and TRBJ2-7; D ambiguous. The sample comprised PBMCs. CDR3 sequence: CASSSPIPLSSYEQYF. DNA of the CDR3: TGTGCCAGCAGTTCCCCAATTCCACTTAGCTCCTACGAGCAGTACTTC.